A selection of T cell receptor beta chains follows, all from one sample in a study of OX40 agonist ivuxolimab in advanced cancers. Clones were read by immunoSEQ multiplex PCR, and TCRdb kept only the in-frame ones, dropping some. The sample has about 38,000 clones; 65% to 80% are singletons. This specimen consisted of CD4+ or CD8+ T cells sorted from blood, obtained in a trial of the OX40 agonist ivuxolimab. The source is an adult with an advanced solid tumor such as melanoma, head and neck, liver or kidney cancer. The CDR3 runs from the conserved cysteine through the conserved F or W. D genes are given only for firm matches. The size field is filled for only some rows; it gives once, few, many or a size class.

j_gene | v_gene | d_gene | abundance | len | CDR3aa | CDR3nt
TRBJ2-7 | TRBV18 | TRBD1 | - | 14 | CASSQGTGGNEQYF | TGTGCCAGCTCACAGGGGACAGGTGGTAACGAGCAGTACTTC
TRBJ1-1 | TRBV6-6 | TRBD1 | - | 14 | CASRGQGKNTEAFF | TGTGCCAGCAGGGGACAGGGGAAGAACACTGAAGCTTTCTTT
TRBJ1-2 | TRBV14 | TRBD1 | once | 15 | CASSPSTGLGYGYTF | TGTGCCAGCAGCCCCTCGACAGGGTTGGGATATGGCTACACCTTC
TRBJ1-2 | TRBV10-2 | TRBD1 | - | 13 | CASSDPGQGATGF | TGCGCCAGCAGTGATCCGGGACAGGGGGCTACCGGGTTC
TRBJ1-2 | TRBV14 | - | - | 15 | CASSRGTFANYGYTF | TGTGCCAGCAGCCGCGGGACATTCGCTAACTATGGCTACACCTTC
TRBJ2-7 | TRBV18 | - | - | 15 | CASSLGPSASYEQYF | TGTGCCAGCTCATTAGGTCCTAGCGCCTCCTACGAGCAGTACTTC
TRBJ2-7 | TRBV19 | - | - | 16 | CASSSRDNRGSYEQYF | TGTGCCAGTAGTTCCCGGGACAACCGAGGGTCCTACGAGCAGTACTTC
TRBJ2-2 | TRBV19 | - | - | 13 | CASRANSAGELFF | TGTGCCAGTAGAGCGAATAGCGCCGGGGAGCTGTTTTTT
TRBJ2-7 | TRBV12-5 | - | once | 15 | CASGHAEALPYEQYF | TGTGCTAGTGGTCACGCCGAAGCGCTTCCCTACGAGCAGTACTTC
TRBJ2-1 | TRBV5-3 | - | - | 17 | CARSHRLDGFSYNEQFF | TGTGCCAGAAGCCATCGCCTGGACGGGTTCTCCTACAATGAGCAGTTCTTC
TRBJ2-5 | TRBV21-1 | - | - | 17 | CASSKARPTGNQETQYF | TGTGCCAGCAGCAAAGCCAGGCCGACAGGGAACCAAGAGACCCAGTACTTC
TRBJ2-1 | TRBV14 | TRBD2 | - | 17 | CASSRGGSGSTYNEQFF | TGTGCCAGCAGCCGGGGGGGTAGCGGGAGTACCTACAATGAGCAGTTCTTC
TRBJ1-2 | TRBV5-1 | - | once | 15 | CASSLLPTRDYGYTF | TGCGCCAGCAGCTTATTGCCCACCAGGGACTATGGCTACACCTTC
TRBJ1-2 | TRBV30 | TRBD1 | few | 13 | CAWSVGTARGYTF | TGTGCCTGGAGTGTAGGGACAGCGCGAGGCTACACCTTC
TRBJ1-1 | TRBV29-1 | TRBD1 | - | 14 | CSAEDRGANTEAFF | TGCAGCGCCGAGGACAGGGGCGCAAACACTGAAGCTTTCTTT
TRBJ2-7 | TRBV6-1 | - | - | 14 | CASAVVRQPYEQYF | TGTGCCAGCGCCGTTGTTAGACAGCCCTACGAGCAGTACTTC
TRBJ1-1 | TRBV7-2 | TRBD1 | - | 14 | CASSLDRMNTEAFF | TGTGCCAGCAGCTTGGACAGGATGAACACTGAAGCTTTCTTT
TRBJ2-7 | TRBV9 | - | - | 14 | CASTRGEGGYEQYF | TGTGCCAGCACGCGGGGTGAGGGGGGCTACGAGCAGTACTTC
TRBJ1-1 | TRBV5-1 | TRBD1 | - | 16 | CASSTLGQGRNTEAFF | TGCGCCAGCAGCACCCTGGGACAGGGGAGGAACACTGAAGCTTTCTTT
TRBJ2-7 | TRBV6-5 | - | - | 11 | CASSLGYEQYF | TGTGCCAGTTCTCTCGGTTACGAGCAGTACTTC
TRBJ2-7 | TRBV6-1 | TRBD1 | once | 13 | CASDRDRGDEQYF | TGTGCCAGCGACCGGGACAGGGGAGACGAGCAGTACTTC
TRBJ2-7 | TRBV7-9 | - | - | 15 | CASSLGEGGSYEQYF | TGTGCCAGCAGCTTAGGGGAGGGGGGCTCCTACGAGCAGTACTTC
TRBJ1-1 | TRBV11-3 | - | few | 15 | CASSLDGAPNTEAFF | TGTGCCAGCAGCTTAGATGGGGCACCAAACACTGAAGCTTTCTTT
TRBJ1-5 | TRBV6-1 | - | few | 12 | CASNGEGQPQHF | TGTGCCAGCAACGGTGAGGGGCAGCCCCAGCATTTT
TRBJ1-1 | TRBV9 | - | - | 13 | CASSVAWYTEAFF | TGTGCCAGCAGCGTAGCTTGGTACACTGAAGCTTTCTTT
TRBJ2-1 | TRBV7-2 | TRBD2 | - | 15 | CASSFIPSGNNEQFF | TGTGCCAGCAGCTTTATACCTAGCGGGAATAATGAGCAGTTCTTC
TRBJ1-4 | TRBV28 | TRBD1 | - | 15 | CASSQGQGRAEKLFF | TGTGCCAGCAGTCAAGGACAGGGGAGAGCTGAAAAACTGTTTTTT
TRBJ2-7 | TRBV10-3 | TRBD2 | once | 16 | CAISESVAGAPDEQYF | TGTGCCATCAGTGAGTCGGTAGCGGGAGCTCCGGACGAGCAGTACTTC
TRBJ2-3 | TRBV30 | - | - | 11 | CAWSNTDTQYF | TGTGCCTGGAGTAACACAGATACGCAGTATTTT
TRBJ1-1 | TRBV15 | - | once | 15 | CATSRDPRMGTEAFF | TGTGCCACCAGCAGAGACCCCCGGATGGGCACTGAAGCTTTCTTT
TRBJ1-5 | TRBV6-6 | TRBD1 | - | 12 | CASSTGGQPQHF | TGTGCCAGCAGTACAGGGGGCCAGCCCCAGCATTTT
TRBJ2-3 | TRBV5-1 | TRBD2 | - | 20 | CASSGGLAGAILSGTDTQYF | TGCGCCAGCAGCGGGGGACTAGCGGGAGCGATTCTATCGGGGACAGATACGCAGTATTTT
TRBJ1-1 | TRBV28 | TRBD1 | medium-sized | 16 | CASPGTGAPSNTEAFF | TGTGCCAGCCCTGGGACAGGGGCCCCCTCTAACACTGAAGCTTTCTTT
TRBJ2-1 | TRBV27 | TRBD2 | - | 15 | CASSPLGGSGRAGFF | TGTGCCAGCAGTCCCCTGGGCGGAAGCGGGAGGGCTGGATTCTTC
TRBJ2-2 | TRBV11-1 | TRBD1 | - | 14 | CASRGQGNTGELFF | TGTGCCAGCAGGGGACAGGGCAACACCGGGGAGCTGTTTTTT
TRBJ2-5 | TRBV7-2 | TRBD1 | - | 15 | CASSLRGLGQETQYF | TGTGCCAGCAGCTTAAGGGGGCTAGGACAAGAGACCCAGTACTTC
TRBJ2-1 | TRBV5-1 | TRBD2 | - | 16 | CASSLGGTSGSNEQFF | TGCGCCAGCAGCTTGGGTGGGACTAGCGGGAGCAATGAGCAGTTCTTC